The next 3 T cell receptor beta chains were all read from a single sample in a study of T cells after yellow fever vaccination. TCRdb itself ran the 5' RACE reads through MiXCR, one entry per CDR3 protein. The sample yields tens of thousands of distinct CDR3 sequences, roughly 7.3% seen once. The sequencing here drew on CD8+ T cells sorted from PBMCs, taken roughly 14 days after the first yellow fever vaccination. The receptor source for this set is a man aged 18 to 29 who received the YFV17D yellow fever vaccine.

At least ten counts were recorded for this clonotype. The chain joins TRBV12-3 or TRBV12-4 to TRBJ1-2; 8 nucleotides match TRBD1. The trim removed 5 bases at V and 7 bases at J, leaving 15 bases unmatched. The CDR3 contains 16 residues. CDR3: CASSHVGQVLFVGYTF. The CDR3 DNA follows: TGTGCCAGCAGTCATGTGGGACAGGTTTTGTTTGTTGGCTACACCTTC.

J is TRBJ1-1 and V is TRBV27; D ambiguous. Trimming removed 5 bases from V and 3 bases from J, with 13 bases in between. The CDR3 extends over 14 amino acids. The germline CDR1 and CDR2 sequences are MNHEY and SMNVEV (reference sequence). DNA for the CDR3: TGTGCCAGCAGTCCTCAGGCCTTTTACACTGAAGCTTTCTTT. Its translation is CASSPQAFYTEAFF.

Only a few counts were recorded for this clonotype. The chain couples TRBV7-2 to TRBJ1-4; D is possibly TRBD1 (6 bases). This CDR3 region has 17 residues. Germline V gene sequence: CDR1 SGHTA, CDR2 FQGNSA. Trimming pared 5 bases from V and 6 bases from J, leaving 22 bases between. CDR3 bases: TGTGCCAGCAGCCCCAAAGGCATCGCAGGGGCCGATGAAAAACTGTTTTTT. It is translated as CASSPKGIAGADEKLFF.